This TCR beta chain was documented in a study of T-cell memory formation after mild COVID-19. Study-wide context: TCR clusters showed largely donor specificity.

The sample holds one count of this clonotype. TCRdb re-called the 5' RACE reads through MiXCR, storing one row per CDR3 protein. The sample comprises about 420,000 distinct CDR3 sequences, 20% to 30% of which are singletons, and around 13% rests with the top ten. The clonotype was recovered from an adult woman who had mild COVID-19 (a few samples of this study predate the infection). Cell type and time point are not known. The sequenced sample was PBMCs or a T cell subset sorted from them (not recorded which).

The CDR3: CASRDGRTAHNQPQHF. CDR3 DNA: TGTGCCAGCAGGGATGGGAGGACAGCTCACAATCAGCCCCAGCATTTT. The rearrangement links TRBV12-3 or TRBV12-4 to TRBJ1-5; D might be TRBD1 (6 bases). V was shortened by 6 bases and J by 3 bases, with 18 bases between the two germline ends. This CDR3 has 16 amino acids.